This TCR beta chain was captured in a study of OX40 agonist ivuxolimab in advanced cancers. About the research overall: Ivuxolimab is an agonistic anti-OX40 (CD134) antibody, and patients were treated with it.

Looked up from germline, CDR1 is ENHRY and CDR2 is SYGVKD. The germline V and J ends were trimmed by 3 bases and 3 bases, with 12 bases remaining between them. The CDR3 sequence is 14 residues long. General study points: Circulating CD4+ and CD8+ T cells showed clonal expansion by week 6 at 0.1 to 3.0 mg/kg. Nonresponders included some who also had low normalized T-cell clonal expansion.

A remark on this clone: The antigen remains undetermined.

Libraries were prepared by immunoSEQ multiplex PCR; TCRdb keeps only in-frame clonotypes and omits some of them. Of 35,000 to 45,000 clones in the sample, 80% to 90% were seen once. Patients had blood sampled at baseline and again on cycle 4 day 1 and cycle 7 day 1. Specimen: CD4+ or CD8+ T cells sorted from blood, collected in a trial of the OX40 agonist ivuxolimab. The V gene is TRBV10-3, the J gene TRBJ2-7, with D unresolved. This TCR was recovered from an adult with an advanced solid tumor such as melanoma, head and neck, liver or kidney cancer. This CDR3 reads CAISDAGWGYEQYF. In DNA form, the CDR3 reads TGTGCCATCAGTGATGCAGGTTGGGGCTACGAGCAGTACTTC.